The 10 T cell receptor beta chains given below trace back to one sample, sequenced in a study of identical twins. TCRdb used MiXCR to reprocess the 5' RACE reads, holding one entry per CDR3 protein. The sample carries about 460,000 distinct CDR3 sequences, 14% recorded once. The same sample was also used in a study of yellow fever vaccine responses in identical twins.

Source material: CD4+ T cells sorted from blood. These TCRs come from a woman under 30 in good health.

This clonotype was observed a few times. The chain links TRBV20-1 to TRBJ2-5; 12 nucleotides agree with TRBD2. Per the germline V gene, CDR1 is DFQATT and CDR2 is SNEGSKA (reference sequence). The V and J ends lost 3 bases and 4 bases, in that order; junction bases with no gene match: 6. The CDR3 runs 15 residues. This CDR3 reads CSASEGLAGPETQYF. DNA of the CDR3: TGCAGTGCTAGTGAAGGACTAGCGGGGCCAGAGACCCAGTACTTC.

This clonotype was observed many times. V gene TRBV25-1 combines with J gene TRBJ2-1, with D unclear. This CDR3 comprises 11 residues. Deletions cut 3 bases from V and 7 bases from J, with 4 bases between. CDR1 MGHDK and CDR2 SYGVNS come from the germline V gene. The CDR3 protein is CASSERNEQFF. CDR3 nucleotide sequence: TGTGCCAGCAGTGAGCGGAATGAGCAGTTCTTC.

J is TRBJ2-5 and V is TRBV6-5, with D perhaps TRBD1 (6 bases). The V gene lost 0 bases and the J gene lost 7 bases, with 24 bases spanning the gap. The CDR3 loop spans 18 amino acids. Germline lookup yields CDR1 MNHEY and CDR2 SVGAGI. CDR3 DNA sequence: TGTGCCAGCAGTTACTCGATAGGCGAGACAGGAGTATCAAGGACCCAGTACTTC. Translating it yields CASSYSIGETGVSRTQYF.

The sample holds a few counts of this clonotype. The V gene is TRBV7-9, the J gene TRBJ2-1; 7 bases are a match to TRBD1. Germline-derived CDR1 and CDR2 are SEHNR and FQNEAQ (reference sequence). This CDR3 is 13 amino acids long. After removal of 5 bases from V and 12 bases from J, the junction contained 10 bases not matched to a gene. The CDR3 region is CASSPRLGTVQFF. DNA of the CDR3: TGTGCCAGCAGCCCAAGGTTGGGGACAGTGCAGTTCTTC.

The chain uses TRBV12-3 or TRBV12-4 and TRBJ2-1; TRBD2 matches at 8 bases. The CDR3 sequence is 16 residues long. V trimming: 8 bases; J trimming: 2 bases; junction bases outside the gene matches: 11. The CDR3 bases are TGTGCCAGCGGAGGTATAGCGGGACTTGCCTACAATGAGCAGTTCTTC. Translation gives CASGGIAGLAYNEQFF.

The chain has TRBV20-1 and TRBJ2-3; a weak D match, TRBD1 (5 bases). Per the germline V gene, CDR1 is DFQATT and CDR2 is SNEGSKA (reference sequence). The CDR3 is 13 amino acids. Trimming cost V 5 bases and J 5 bases, with 14 bases left between them. For the CDR3, the DNA is TGCAGTGCTCCACCTACAGGAGAAGATACGCAGTATTTT. This sequence encodes CSAPPTGEDTQYF.

This clonotype has only a few counts. J is TRBJ1-5 and V is TRBV5-1; the match to TRBD1 covers 7 bases. J was trimmed by 3 bases and V by 4 bases; bases with no gene match: 7. The germline V gene has CDR1 SGHRS and CDR2 YFSETQ. This CDR3 is built from 15 residues. In nucleotides, the CDR3 is TGCGCCAGCAGCCCCGGGACAGCTGACAATCAGCCCCAGCATTTT. Amino acid sequence: CASSPGTADNQPQHF.

This clonotype was counted ten times or more. This chain uses TRBV4-2 with TRBJ2-7, with 8 bases that match TRBD1. The CDR3 is made up of 16 amino acids. With 0 bases clipped from V and 3 bases from J, the junction kept 7 bases outside the gene matches. Germline V CDR1 and CDR2: LGHNA, YNFKEQ. The CDR3 protein is CASSQELGQGGYEQYF. As DNA, the CDR3 is TGTGCCAGCAGCCAAGAACTTGGACAGGGCGGCTACGAGCAGTACTTC.

The CDR3 spells CASSEVRTSGYNEQFF. The CDR3 DNA sequence: TGTGCCAGCAGTGAGGTACGGACTAGCGGGTACAATGAGCAGTTCTTC. This rearrangement joins TRBV12-3 or TRBV12-4 to TRBJ2-1; the match to TRBD2 covers 11 bases. The trim removed 5 bases at V and 4 bases at J, leaving 7 bases unmatched. The CDR3 has 16 amino acids.

V and J are TRBV28 and TRBJ2-2; TRBD2 matches 13 bases. Germline CDR1 is MDHEN and CDR2 is SYDVKM. The CDR3 is 17 residues long. J gave up 7 bases and V 4 bases, and 9 bases lay outside the gene matches. DNA for the CDR3: TGTGCCAGCAGTTCCAGCGGACTAGCGGGGGCGGGCGGGGAGCTGTTTTTT. This translates into CASSSSGLAGAGGELFF.